What follows are 28 T cell receptor beta chains derived from one specimen sequenced in a study of vaccination effects on CD4 cells after COVID-19. Profiled with immunoSEQ multiplex PCR; TCRdb holds only in-frame clones, not every one. The data hold about 66,000 clones, with roughly three quarters observed a single time. Within the ViraFEST assay, antigen-specific CD4+ T cells underwent expansion with viral peptide pools prior to sequencing. Scientists isolated CD4+ T cells after a roughly 10-day culture period ended. Participants received two doses of either the BNT162b2 or mRNA-1273 vaccine. No antigen has been assigned to these receptors. Specimen: CD4+ T cells from PBMCs cultured with HCoV-OC43 spike peptides, collected after COVID-19 vaccination. Subset indicated: HCoV-OC43 spike overlapping peptide pool stimulation. Receptor source: a human donor who received a COVID-19 vaccine.

V usage is TRBV20-1 and J usage is TRBJ1-2; D remains ambiguous. The CDR3 sequence is 9 residues long. Germline V gene data show CDR1 as DFQATT and CDR2 as SNEGSKA (reference sequence). The V end was cut by 6 bases, the J end by 10 bases, with 9 bases between. The CDR3 DNA is TGCAGTGCCTCAGTGACCTACACCTTC. Translation gives CSASVTYTF.

The V and J genes are TRBV25-1 and TRBJ2-1, with 8 bases matching TRBD2. CDR1 and CDR2 from the germline V gene are MGHDK and SYGVNS. The CDR3 loop spans 13 amino acids. The ends lost 8 bases at V and 6 bases at J; junction bases unmatched: 6. The CDR3 here is CASGHGGGNEQFF. DNA of the CDR3: TGTGCCAGCGGGCACGGGGGGGGCAATGAGCAGTTCTTC.

V usage is TRBV3-1 (or the pseudogene TRBV3-2) and J usage is TRBJ2-5; 7 nucleotides align to TRBD1. CDR3 size: 15 residues. Germline V gene data show CDR1 as LGHDT and CDR2 as YNNKEL (reference sequence). Unmatched junction bases numbered 6, after V lost 3 bases and J lost 2 bases. CDR3 nucleotides: TGTGCCAGCAGCCACCGGACAGGACTGCAAGAGACCCAGTACTTC. Encoded protein: CASSHRTGLQETQYF.

The V call is TRBV3-1 (or the pseudogene TRBV3-2), the J call TRBJ1-5; D is unclear. The germline gives CDR1 LGHDT, CDR2 YNNKEL (reference sequence). This CDR3 spans 12 amino acids. V was clipped by 1 base and J by 7 bases, with 5 bases between them. The CDR3 here is CASSQADQPQHF. DNA for the CDR3: TGTGCCAGCAGCCAAGCCGACCAGCCCCAGCATTTT.

The J gene is TRBJ1-2, the V gene TRBV2; D ambiguous. The CDR3 extends over 13 amino acids. CDR1 is SNHLY and CDR2 is FYNNEI in the germline V gene. The V and J ends lost 4 bases and 2 bases respectively, with 8 bases between them. Written as DNA, the CDR3 is TGTGCCAGCAGTGGAGTACTGAACTATGGCTACACCTTC. This sequence encodes CASSGVLNYGYTF.

This clone has just a few counts. The CDR3 region is CASRRPQGYEKLFF. The CDR3 DNA follows: TGTGCCAGCAGGAGACCGCAGGGGTATGAAAAACTGTTTTTT. The chain joins TRBV6-5 to TRBJ1-4; possible D gene TRBD1, 6 bases. Germline lookup yields CDR1 MNHEY and CDR2 SVGAGI. CDR3 length: 14 amino acids. Trimming cost V 6 bases and J 6 bases, with 14 bases left between them.

This rearrangement joins TRBV11-1 to TRBJ2-2, with a tentative D call TRBD2 (6 bases). Trimming shortened V by 5 bases and J by 4 bases, and 17 bases separated the two germline ends. Germline V lookup: CDR1 SGHAT, CDR2 FQDESV (reference sequence). This CDR3 has 16 residues. The DNA for the CDR3 is TGTGCCAGCAGCCCAGTCGGGGCGCGGGGCACCGGGGAGCTGTTTTTT. Protein: CASSPVGARGTGELFF. Supplemented by reference TRBV11-1 and TRBJ2-2, the full variable domain reads EAEVAQSPRYKITEKSQAVAFWCDPISGHATLYWYRQILGQGPELLVQFQDESVVDDSQLPKDRFSAERLKGVDSTLKIQPAELGDSAMYLCASSPVGARGTGELFFGEGSRLTVL.

The chain employs TRBV19 and TRBJ2-4; 7 bases are a match to TRBD2. The ends lost 5 bases at V and 6 bases at J; junction bases unmatched: 13. CDR1 and CDR2 from the germline V gene are LNHDA and SQIVND (reference sequence). This CDR3 is 16 amino acids long. CDR3 residues: CASSSLGGERGNIQYF. For the CDR3, the DNA is TGTGCCAGTAGTTCCTTGGGAGGGGAACGGGGAAACATTCAGTACTTC.

This chain connects TRBV5-4 to TRBJ2-5; 8 bases line up with TRBD1. V trimming: 3 bases; J trimming: 4 bases; junction bases outside the gene matches: 5. Germline V lookup: CDR1 SGHNT, CDR2 YYREEE (reference sequence). The CDR3 spans 14 residues. CDR3 region: CASSSSGTGETQYF. The CDR3 nucleotides read TGTGCCAGCAGCTCATCCGGGACAGGAGAGACCCAGTACTTC.

The chain employs TRBV5-3 and TRBJ2-6; 8 positions match TRBD1. TRBV5-3 belongs to the ORF category, with a function that is uncertain. The CDR3 totals 17 residues. Trimming removed 4 bases from V and 1 base from J; junction bases left unmatched: 7. The DNA of the CDR3 is TGTGCCAGAAGCCCAGGGGGCGAAGGATCTGGGGCCAACGTCCTGACTTTC. Translated, it gives CARSPGGEGSGANVLTF.

The rearrangement joins TRBV11-2 to TRBJ2-4; D uncertain. This CDR3 has 12 residues. V lost 1 base and J lost 4, with 2 bases in between. Germline CDR1 SGHAT, CDR2 FQNNGV. As DNA, the CDR3 is TGTGCCAGCAGCTTAGCGAAAAACATTCAGTACTTC. It codes for CASSLAKNIQYF.

This clone appeared a few times. J is TRBJ1-6 and V is TRBV5-6; D not resolved. The CDR3 is 14 residues long. Trimming removed 0 bases from V and 9 bases from J, with 10 bases in between. CDR1 is SGHDT and CDR2 is YYEEEE in the germline V gene. CDR3 region: CASSLGDRGSPLHF. CDR3 in DNA: TGTGCCAGCAGCTTGGGCGACCGAGGTTCACCCCTCCACTTT. Supplemented by reference TRBV5-6 and TRBJ1-6, the full variable domain reads DAGVTQSPTHLIKTRGQQVTLRCSPKSGHDTVSWYQQALGQGPQFIFQYYEEEERQRGNFPDRFSGHQFPNYSSELNVNALLLGDSALYLCASSLGDRGSPLHFGNGTRLTVT.

This clone was detected only a few times. Here the CDR3 DNA reads TGTGCCAGCAGCTTAACAACTAGCAATAGCCATACGCAGTATTTT. Amino acid sequence: CASSLTTSNSHTQYF. The chain joins TRBV7-6 to TRBJ2-3; possible D gene TRBD2, 6 bases. This CDR3 is built from 15 residues. Germline CDR1 and CDR2: SGHVS and FNYEAQ. The germline V and J ends were trimmed by 2 bases and 7 bases, with 16 bases remaining between them.

The rearrangement links TRBV6-2 or TRBV6-3 to TRBJ1-3; no clear D gene. The CDR3 runs to 15 residues. The V end was cut by 4 bases, the J end by 1 base, with 11 bases between. The germline V gene has CDR1 MNHEY and CDR2 SVGEGT. The CDR3 loop is CASSSPLTSGNTIYF. The CDR3 bases are TGTGCCAGCAGTTCTCCTCTAACGTCTGGAAACACCATATATTTT.

This clone was seen only a few times. The CDR3: CASSLGTGNGYTF. The CDR3 DNA is TGCGCCAGCAGCTTGGGGACAGGGAACGGCTACACCTTC. This chain connects TRBV5-1 to TRBJ1-2, with 8 bases lining up with TRBD1. V dropped 0 bases and J dropped 8; count of bases not matched to a gene: 3. The CDR3 has 13 amino acids. Germline V gene sequence: CDR1 SGHRS, CDR2 YFSETQ.

The chain employs TRBV2 and TRBJ1-5, with D possibly matching TRBD1 (6 bases). Between the trimmed V and J ends, which lost 5 bases and 7 bases, there was a span of 18 bases. Germline CDR1 SNHLY, CDR2 FYNNEI. The CDR3 contains 15 residues. The CDR3 sequence: CASSSRTAAGQPQHF. CDR3 bases: TGTGCCAGCAGTTCCCGGACAGCGGCGGGCCAGCCCCAGCATTTT. Drawing the rest from reference TRBV2 and TRBJ1-5, the complete variable domain is EPEVTQTPSHQVTQMGQEVILRCVPISNHLYFYWYRQILGQKVEFLVSFYNNEISEKSEIFDDQFSVERPDGSNFTLKIRSTKLEDSAMYFCASSSRTAAGQPQHFGDGTRLSIL.

V usage is TRBV5-5 and J usage is TRBJ2-7; the match to TRBD1 covers 7 bases. Trimming removed 1 base from V and 3 bases from J; junction bases left unmatched: 16. The CDR3 is made up of 18 amino acids. Per the germline V gene, CDR1 is SGHKS and CDR2 is YYEKEE (reference sequence). The CDR3 loop reads CASSLTIKTGARVYEQYV. CDR3 nucleotides: TGTGCCAGCAGCTTGACAATTAAAACAGGGGCGCGAGTCTACGAGCAGTACGTC.

The rearrangement uses TRBV21-1 and TRBJ1-2. TRBV21-1 is designated a pseudogene. CDR3 size: 14 residues. The CDR3 protein is CASSKVFGAGGYTF. The CDR3 nucleotides are TGTGCCAGCAGCAAAGTATTCGGGGCGGGTGGCTACACCTTC.

This clone turned up a few times. V is TRBV4-1 and J is TRBJ1-2; D call uncertain. Germline V gene data show CDR1 as MGHRA and CDR2 as YSYEKL. V shed 5 bases and J shed 8 bases, with 9 bases lying between them. CDR3 length: 11 amino acids. DNA of the CDR3: TGCGCCAGCAGCGGCTGGTGGGGCTACACCTTC. Residues: CASSGWWGYTF.

The genes are TRBV6-5 and TRBJ2-5; either TRBD1 or TRBD2 may fit D (5 bases each). V dropped 6 bases and J dropped 5 bases, with 13 bases sitting between them. CDR3 size: 13 residues. In germline, CDR1 is MNHEY, CDR2 SVGAGI. The CDR3 region has the DNA TGTGCCAGCAGCCGAGGGGTGATTGAGACCCAGTACTTC. Translated: CASSRGVIETQYF.

The genes are TRBV5-4 and TRBJ2-6; D gene uncertain. The CDR3 spans 16 residues. The germline V and J ends were trimmed by 4 bases and 2 bases, with 13 bases remaining between them. Germline lookup yields CDR1 SGHNT and CDR2 YYREEE (reference sequence). DNA for the CDR3: TGTGCCAGCAGCCTGAAACAGTGGACTGGGGCCAACGTCCTGACTTTC. Protein sequence: CASSLKQWTGANVLTF. The full variable domain, its missing parts supplied by reference TRBV5-4 and TRBJ2-6, is ETGVTQSPTHLIKTRGQQVTLRCSSQSGHNTVSWYQQALGQGPQFIFQYYREEENGRGNFPPRFSGLQFPNYSSELNVNALELDDSALYLCASSLKQWTGANVLTFGAGSRLTVL.

The DNA of the CDR3 is TGTGCCAGCAGCCGGCCCTCCCAAAGGGGTAGCGGGCTTGAGACCCAGTACTTC. Protein product: CASSRPSQRGSGLETQYF. The chain employs TRBV3-1 (or the pseudogene TRBV3-2) and TRBJ2-5; TRBD2 aligns across 7 bases. CDR1 and CDR2 from the germline V gene are LGHDT and YNNKEL (reference sequence). CDR3 length: 18 amino acids. With V trimmed by 4 bases and J by 5 bases, 19 bases remained unmatched.

V is TRBV5-1 and J is TRBJ2-5; the D is unclear. Germline CDR1 is SGHRS and CDR2 is YFSETQ. The V end was cut by 2 bases, the J end by 6 bases, with 14 bases between. This CDR3 is 14 amino acids long. The CDR3 reads CASSFLVTEKTQYF. CDR3 DNA sequence: TGCGCCAGCAGCTTCTTGGTTACGGAGAAGACCCAGTACTTC.

The chain uses TRBV10-1 and TRBJ2-3, with TRBD2 as a possible D gene (5 bases). Looked up from germline, CDR1 is WNHNN and CDR2 is SYGVQD (reference sequence). Trimming removed 5 bases from V and 3 bases from J, with 15 bases in between. CDR3 length: 15 residues. The CDR3 DNA reads as TGCGCCAGCAGTAAAGGGAGTTACTGGACAGATACGCAGTATTTT. Protein sequence: CASSKGSYWTDTQYF.

The chain recombines TRBV18 with TRBJ1-5; 7 bases fit TRBD1. The trim removed 4 bases at V and 4 bases at J, leaving 4 bases unmatched. The CDR3 runs to 14 residues. CDR1 is KGHSH, CDR2 LQKENI, per germline. The DNA of the CDR3 is TGTGCCAGCTCACTTACAGGGGCAAATCAGCCCCAGCATTTT. Its translation: CASSLTGANQPQHF.

J is TRBJ2-2 and V is TRBV2; 11 nucleotides agree with TRBD2. Germline CDR1 and CDR2: SNHLY and FYNNEI. With 6 bases clipped from V and 4 bases from J, the junction kept 1 base outside the gene matches. The CDR3 consists of 14 residues. In DNA form, the CDR3 reads TGTGCCAGCAGGACTAGCGGGATCACCGGGGAGCTGTTTTTT. Translation gives CASRTSGITGELFF.

This clone was seen a few times. The rearrangement joins TRBV24-1 to TRBJ1-4; D unclear. The germline V and J ends were trimmed by 5 bases and 12 bases, with 15 bases remaining between them. CDR1 and CDR2 (germline): KGHDR, SFDVKD. The CDR3 is 13 residues long. The CDR3 nucleotides read TGTGCCACCAGTGCCTCGGGCGCAACCCAACTGTTTTTT. This encodes CATSASGATQLFF.

This rearrangement joins TRBV6-5 to TRBJ1-1; D may be TRBD1 (5 bases). Trimming took off 6 bases at V and 3 bases at J, with 14 bases between the two ends. This CDR3 is built from 14 residues. Germline V gene data show CDR1 as MNHEY and CDR2 as SVGAGI. The CDR3 region has the DNA TGTGCCAGCAGGCTCCAGCGGGGGGACACTGAAGCTTTCTTT. Translating it yields CASRLQRGDTEAFF.